What follows are 10 T cell receptor beta chains derived from one specimen sequenced in a study of patients and donors after allogeneic stem cell transplantation. TCRdb analysed the RT-PCR reads with MiXCR anew, one entry per CDR3 protein. The data contain some 880,000 distinct CDR3 sequences, more than 15% of them singletons. Sequenced sample: blood, either unsorted or a sorted T cell fraction (not recorded which). Every receptor here comes from a human donor who was either an allogeneic HSCT recipient or a stem cell or donor lymphocyte infusion donor (not recorded which). It is not recorded whose cells these are; they may come from a transplant donor.

This clonotype was counted a few times. The J gene is TRBJ2-7, the V gene TRBV29-1; 9 nucleotides align to TRBD1. The CDR3 loop spans 15 amino acids. Germline CDR1 reads SQVTM; CDR2 reads ANQGSEA. V lost 6 bases and J lost 2; bases outside the gene matches: 11. Written as DNA, the CDR3 is TGCAGCGTCGCCAAACTCCGGGACAGGGCCTACGAGCAGTACTTC. Protein: CSVAKLRDRAYEQYF.

This clonotype was found a few times. The chain is built from TRBV7-8 and TRBJ2-1; TRBD2 aligns across 9 bases. The V gene's germline CDR1 is SGHVS and CDR2 FQNEAQ. The CDR3 sequence is 16 residues long. V gave up 0 bases and J gave up 6 bases; unmatched junction bases: 6. The CDR3 region is CASSLARASGVNEQFF. The CDR3 region has the DNA TGTGCCAGCAGCTTAGCGCGTGCTAGCGGGGTCAATGAGCAGTTCTTC.

This clonotype has just a few counts. The gene calls are TRBV12-3 or TRBV12-4 and TRBJ2-2; 13 bases line up with TRBD2. The CDR3 is made up of 18 amino acids. The junction had 8 bases not matched to a gene; V was cut back by 5 bases and J by 2 bases. For the CDR3, the DNA is TGTGCCAGCAGTCCCCGGACTAGCGGGAGTGACAACACCGGGGAGCTGTTTTTT. It encodes CASSPRTSGSDNTGELFF.

The chain recombines TRBV2 with TRBJ1-1; D perhaps matches TRBD1 (6 bases). CDR3 length: 11 amino acids. The V gene lost 3 bases and the J gene lost 13 bases, with 12 bases spanning the gap. Per germline, CDR1 SNHLY and CDR2 FYNNEI. The CDR3 sequence: CASSDGGRGFF. In DNA form, the CDR3 reads TGTGCCAGCAGTGATGGGGGGCGAGGTTTCTTT.

In this sample, this clonotype turned up a few times. The V gene is TRBV15, the J gene TRBJ2-7, with D maybe TRBD2 (6 bases). CDR3 size: 16 residues. From germline, CDR1 is LNHNV and CDR2 YYDKDF (reference sequence). V was shortened by 1 base and J by 1 base, with 14 bases between the two germline ends. DNA of the CDR3: TGTGCCACCAGCAGAGGTATTACCGGGAGTTCCTACGAGCAGTACTTC. As protein: CATSRGITGSSYEQYF. The variable domain in full, with the rest retrieved from reference TRBV15 and TRBJ2-7, is DAMVIQNPRYQVTQFGKPVTLSCSQTLNHNVMYWYQQKSSQAPKLLFHYYDKDFNNEADTPDNFQSRRPNTSFCFLDIRSPGLGDTAMYLCATSRGITGSSYEQYFGPGTRLTVT.

The J gene is TRBJ2-5, the V gene TRBV5-1; 8 bases fit TRBD1. After removal of 4 bases from V and 4 bases from J, the junction contained 12 bases not matched to a gene. The CDR3 is made up of 16 amino acids. Per the germline V gene, CDR1 is SGHRS and CDR2 is YFSETQ. CDR3 amino acids: CASSVIGQGSGETQYF. In DNA form, the CDR3 reads TGCGCCAGCAGCGTAATAGGACAGGGTTCGGGAGAGACCCAGTACTTC.

This clonotype was observed a few times. The chain has TRBV5-5 and TRBJ1-1; no definite D call. The V gene's germline CDR1 is SGHKS and CDR2 YYEKEE (reference sequence). The V end was cut by 4 bases, the J end by 11 bases, with 21 bases between. The CDR3 sequence is 14 residues long. Written as DNA, the CDR3 is TGTGCCAGCAGCCCAAGCCCGCAGGAATTCGAGGCTTTCTTT. This gives the protein CASSPSPQEFEAFF.

This clonotype was counted only a few times. The chain combines TRBV2 with TRBJ2-1; D possibly matches TRBD1 or TRBD2 (5 bases each). The V and J ends lost 7 bases and 6 bases respectively, with 13 bases between them. Germline values: CDR1 SNHLY, CDR2 FYNNEI. This CDR3 has 13 residues. The CDR3: CASKRGLSNEQFF. CDR3 bases: TGTGCCAGCAAGAGGGGCCTGAGCAATGAGCAGTTCTTC.

This clonotype was seen a few times. The chain couples TRBV2 to TRBJ2-1; 9 bases line up with TRBD2. The CDR3 extends over 14 amino acids. In germline, CDR1 is SNHLY, CDR2 FYNNEI. V was pared by 6 bases and J by 6 bases, with 6 bases of the junction left unmatched. In nucleotides, the CDR3 is TGTGCCAGCAGAGGCGGGGGGGCCTCCAATGAGCAGTTCTTC. Protein: CASRGGGASNEQFF.

This clonotype was picked up many times. This rearrangement joins TRBV6-5 to TRBJ2-2, with D perhaps assigned TRBD1 or TRBD2 (6 bases each). The germline V gene encodes CDR1 MNHEY and CDR2 SVGAGI. Deletions cut 3 bases from V and 2 bases from J, with 16 bases between. The CDR3 sequence is 17 residues long. The CDR3 is CASSYLTGGLNTGELFF. CDR3 sequence (DNA): TGTGCCAGCAGTTATCTAACTGGGGGGCTCAACACCGGGGAGCTGTTTTTT.